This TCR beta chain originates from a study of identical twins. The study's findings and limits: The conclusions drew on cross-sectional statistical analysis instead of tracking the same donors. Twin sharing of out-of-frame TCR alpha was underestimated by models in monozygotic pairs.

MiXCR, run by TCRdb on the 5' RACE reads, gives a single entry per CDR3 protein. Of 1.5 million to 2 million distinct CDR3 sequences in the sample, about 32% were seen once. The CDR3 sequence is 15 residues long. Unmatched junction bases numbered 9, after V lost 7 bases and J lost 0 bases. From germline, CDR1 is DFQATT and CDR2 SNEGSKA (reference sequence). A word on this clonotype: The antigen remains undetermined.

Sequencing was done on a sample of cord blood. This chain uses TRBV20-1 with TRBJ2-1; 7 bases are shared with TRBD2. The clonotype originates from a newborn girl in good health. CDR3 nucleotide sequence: TGCAGTGAGAGGGGTACGGGGGGCTCCTACAATGAGCAGTTCTTC. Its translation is CSERGTGGSYNEQFF.